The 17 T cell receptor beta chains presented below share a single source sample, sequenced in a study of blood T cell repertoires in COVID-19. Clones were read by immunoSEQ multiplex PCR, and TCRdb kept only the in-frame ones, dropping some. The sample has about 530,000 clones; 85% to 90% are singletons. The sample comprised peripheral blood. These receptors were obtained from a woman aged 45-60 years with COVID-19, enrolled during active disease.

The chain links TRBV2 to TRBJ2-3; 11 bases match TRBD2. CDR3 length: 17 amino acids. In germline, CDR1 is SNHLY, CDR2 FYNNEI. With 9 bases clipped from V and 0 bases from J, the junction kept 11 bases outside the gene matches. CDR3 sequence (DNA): TGTGCCAGGAACCCGGGACTAGCGGTTCTTAGCACAGATACGCAGTATTTT. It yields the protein CARNPGLAVLSTDTQYF.

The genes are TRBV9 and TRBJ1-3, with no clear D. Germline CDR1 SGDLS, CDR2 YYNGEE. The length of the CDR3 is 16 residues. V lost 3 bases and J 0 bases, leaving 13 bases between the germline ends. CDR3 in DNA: TGTGCCAGCAGCGCCGGTACAGAGAGCTCTGGAAACACCATATATTTT. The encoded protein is CASSAGTESSGNTIYF. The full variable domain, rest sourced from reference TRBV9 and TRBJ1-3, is DSGVTQTPKHLITATGQRVTLRCSPRSGDLSVYWYQQSLDQGLQFLIQYYNGEERAKGNILERFSAQQFPDLHSELNLSSLELGDSALYFCASSAGTESSGNTIYFGEGSWLTVV.

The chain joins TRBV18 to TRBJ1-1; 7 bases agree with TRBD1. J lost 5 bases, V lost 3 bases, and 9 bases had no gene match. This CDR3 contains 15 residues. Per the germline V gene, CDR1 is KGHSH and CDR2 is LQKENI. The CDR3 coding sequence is TGTGCCAGCTCACCCTCAGACAGGGTTGGTACTGAAGCTTTCTTT. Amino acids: CASSPSDRVGTEAFF.

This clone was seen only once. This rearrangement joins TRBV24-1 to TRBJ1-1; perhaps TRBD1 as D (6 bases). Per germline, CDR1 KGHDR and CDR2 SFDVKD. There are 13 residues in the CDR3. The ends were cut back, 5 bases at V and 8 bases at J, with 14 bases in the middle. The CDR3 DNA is TGTGCCACCAGTGGGGCCGCCGGGACAGAAGCTTTCTTT. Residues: CATSGAAGTEAFF.

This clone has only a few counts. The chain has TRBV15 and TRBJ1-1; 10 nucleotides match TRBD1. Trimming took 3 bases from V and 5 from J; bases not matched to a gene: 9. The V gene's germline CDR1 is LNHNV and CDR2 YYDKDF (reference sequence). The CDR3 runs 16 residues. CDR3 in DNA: TGTGCCACCAGCAGTCCCGGGACAGGGGAGGGGACTGAAGCTTTCTTT. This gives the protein CATSSPGTGEGTEAFF.

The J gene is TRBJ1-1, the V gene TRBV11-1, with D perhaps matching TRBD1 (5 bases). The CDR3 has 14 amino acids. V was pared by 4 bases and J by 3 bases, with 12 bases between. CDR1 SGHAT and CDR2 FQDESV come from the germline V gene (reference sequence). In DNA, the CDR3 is TGTGCCAGCAGCTCGGAAGGGGCTTACACTGAAGCTTTCTTT. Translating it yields CASSSEGAYTEAFF.

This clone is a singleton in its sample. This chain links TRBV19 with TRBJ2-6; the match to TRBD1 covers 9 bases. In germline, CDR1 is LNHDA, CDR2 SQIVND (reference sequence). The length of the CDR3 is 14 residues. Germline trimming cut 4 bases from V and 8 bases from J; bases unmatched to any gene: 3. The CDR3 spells CASSRGTGTNVLTF. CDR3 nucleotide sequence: TGTGCCAGTAGTAGGGGGACAGGGACCAACGTCCTGACTTTC.

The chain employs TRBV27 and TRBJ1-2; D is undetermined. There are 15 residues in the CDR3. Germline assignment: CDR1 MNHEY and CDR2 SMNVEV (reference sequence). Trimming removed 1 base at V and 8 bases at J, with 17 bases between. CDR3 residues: CASSLFRSQTGGYTF. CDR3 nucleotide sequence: TGTGCCAGCAGTTTATTCAGGTCCCAAACTGGGGGCTACACCTTC.

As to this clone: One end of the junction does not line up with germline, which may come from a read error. The CDR3 nucleotides read TGCGCCAGCAGTGAGTCGGGGACAGACACGCAGTATTTT. Translation: CASSESGTDTQYF. The chain has TRBV10-1 and TRBJ2-3; the match to TRBD1 covers 7 bases. The CDR3 has 13 amino acids. From germline, CDR1 is WNHNN and CDR2 SYGVQD (reference sequence).

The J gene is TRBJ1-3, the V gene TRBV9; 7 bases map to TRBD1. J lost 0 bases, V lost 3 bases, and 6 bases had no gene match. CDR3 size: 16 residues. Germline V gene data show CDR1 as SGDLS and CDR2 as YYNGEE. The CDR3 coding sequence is TGTGCCAGCAGCGGGGGACAGTGGGACTCTGGAAACACCATATATTTT. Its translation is CASSGGQWDSGNTIYF. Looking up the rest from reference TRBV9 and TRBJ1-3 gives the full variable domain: DSGVTQTPKHLITATGQRVTLRCSPRSGDLSVYWYQQSLDQGLQFLIQYYNGEERAKGNILERFSAQQFPDLHSELNLSSLELGDSALYFCASSGGQWDSGNTIYFGEGSWLTVV.

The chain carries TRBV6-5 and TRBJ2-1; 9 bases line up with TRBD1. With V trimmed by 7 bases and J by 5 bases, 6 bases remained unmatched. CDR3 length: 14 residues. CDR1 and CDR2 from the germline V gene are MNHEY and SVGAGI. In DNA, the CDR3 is TGTGCCAGCAACAAGGACAGGGGAAACAATGAGCAGTTCTTC. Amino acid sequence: CASNKDRGNNEQFF.

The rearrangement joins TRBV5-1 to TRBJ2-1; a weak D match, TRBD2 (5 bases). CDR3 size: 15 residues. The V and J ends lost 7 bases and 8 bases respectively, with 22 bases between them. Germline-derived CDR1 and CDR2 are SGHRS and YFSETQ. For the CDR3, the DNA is TGCGCCAGCGGACGGGAACAGAGGATGGAGGATGAGCAGTTCTTC. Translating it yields CASGREQRMEDEQFF.

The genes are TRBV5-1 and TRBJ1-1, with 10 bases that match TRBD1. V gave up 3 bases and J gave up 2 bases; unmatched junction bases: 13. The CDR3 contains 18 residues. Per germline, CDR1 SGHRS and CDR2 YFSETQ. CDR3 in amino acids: CASSSAGDRGSFNTEAFF. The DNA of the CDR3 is TGCGCCAGCAGCTCGGCGGGGGACAGGGGAAGTTTTAACACTGAAGCTTTCTTT. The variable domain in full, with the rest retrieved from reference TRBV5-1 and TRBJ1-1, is KAGVTQTPRYLIKTRGQQVTLSCSPISGHRSVSWYQQTPGQGLQFLFEYFSETQRNKGNFPGRFSGRQFSNSRSEMNVSTLELGDSALYLCASSSAGDRGSFNTEAFFGQGTRLTVV.

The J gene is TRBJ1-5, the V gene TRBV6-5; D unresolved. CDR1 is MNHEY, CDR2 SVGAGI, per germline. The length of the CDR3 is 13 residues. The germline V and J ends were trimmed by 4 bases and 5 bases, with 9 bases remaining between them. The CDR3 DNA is TGTGCCAGCAGTTCCCACGGTGATCAGCCCCAGCATTTT. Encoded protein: CASSSHGDQPQHF.

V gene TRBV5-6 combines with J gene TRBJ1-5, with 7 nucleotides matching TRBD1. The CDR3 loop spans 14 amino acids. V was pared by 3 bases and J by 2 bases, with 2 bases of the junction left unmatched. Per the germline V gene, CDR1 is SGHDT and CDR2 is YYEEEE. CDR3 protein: CASSYRGRNQPQHF. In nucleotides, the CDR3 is TGTGCCAGCAGCTATAGGGGGCGCAATCAGCCCCAGCATTTT.

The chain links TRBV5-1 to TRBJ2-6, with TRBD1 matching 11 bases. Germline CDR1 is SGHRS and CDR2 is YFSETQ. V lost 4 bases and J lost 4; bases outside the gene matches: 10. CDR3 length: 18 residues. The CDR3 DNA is TGCGCCAGCAGCCTAAGGACAGGGGGCGCGGCGGGGGCCAACGTCCTGACTTTC. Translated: CASSLRTGGAAGANVLTF.

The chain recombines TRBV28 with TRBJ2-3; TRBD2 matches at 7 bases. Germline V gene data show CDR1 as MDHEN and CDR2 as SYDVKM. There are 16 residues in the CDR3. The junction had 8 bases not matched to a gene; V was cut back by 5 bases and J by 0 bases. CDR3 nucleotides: TGTGCCAGCAGTGTATTACGGGGGGTTAGCACAGATACGCAGTATTTT. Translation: CASSVLRGVSTDTQYF.